A selection of T cell receptor beta chains follows, all from one sample in a study of response to subunit inactivated influenza vaccine. TCRdb passed the RT-PCR reads through MiXCR, listing each CDR3 protein once. The sample gives over 400,000 distinct CDR3 sequences, under 15% of which show up once; roughly 14% is in the top ten. This sample comprised PBMCs from blood, obtained 35 to 45 days after vaccination. The receptors derive from a man aged 45 to 65 who received an inactivated influenza vaccine. Each CDR3 is given with its conserved first and last residue. D genes are given only for firm matches. Clone size appears in some rows only: once, few, many, or a class for an expanded clone.

>-|TRBV12-3/TRBV12-4|TRBD2|TRBJ2-7
TGTGCCAGCAGTTTGGCCGGGACTAGCGGCGAGCAGTACTTC
CASSLAGTSGEQYF
>-|TRBV5-1|-|TRBJ2-5
TGCGCCAGCAGCTTGAAAGGTTTGCAGACCCAGTACTTC
CASSLKGLQTQYF
>-|TRBV4-1|TRBD2|TRBJ2-3
TGCGCCAGCAGCCAAGAGGCTAGCGGGGGGGCCGGGGATACGCAGTATTTT
CASSQEASGGAGDTQYF
>few|TRBV12-3/TRBV12-4|-|TRBJ1-1
TGTGCCAGCAGTTTTGGACAGATTAGCATGAACACTGAAGCTTTCTTT
CASSFGQISMNTEAFF
>-|TRBV7-2|TRBD2|TRBJ2-2
TGTGCCAGCAGCCCCGGGACTAGATGGACCGGGGAGCTGTTTTTT
CASSPGTRWTGELFF
>few|TRBV6-2/TRBV6-3|-|TRBJ2-1
TGTGCCAGCAGTTCGGAGGGGACAGTGTCCTACAATGAGCAGTTCTTC
CASSSEGTVSYNEQFF
>few|TRBV6-5|-|TRBJ2-1
TGTGCCAGCAGCTTCCACGAGGTCCGAAGCTATAGTACGGTCTTC
CASSFHEVRSYSTVF
>many|TRBV12-3/TRBV12-4|TRBD1|TRBJ1-2
TGTGCCAGCAGTTTGCTTTCGGGACAGGGCTATGGCTACACCTTC
CASSLLSGQGYGYTF
>few|TRBV15|-|TRBJ2-1
TGTGCCACCAGCAGAGATAAGGAGAATGAGCAGTTCTTC
CATSRDKENEQFF
>many|TRBV12-3/TRBV12-4|-|TRBJ2-7
TGTGCCAGCAGTTTTAGGGGAGAACCCCCCTACGAGCAGTACTTC
CASSFRGEPPYEQYF
>few|TRBV18|-|TRBJ2-7
TGTGCCAGCTCACCTGGGCAGGCGGGGTCCTACGAGCAGTACTTC
CASSPGQAGSYEQYF
>-|TRBV20-1|TRBD2|TRBJ2-5
TGCAGTGCTAGAGATGGACTAGCGATTCAAGAGACCCAGTACTTC
CSARDGLAIQETQYF
>-|TRBV3-1|-|TRBJ1-4
TGTGCCAGCAGCCAAGAGGGCTGGAGTAGTGAAAAACTGTTTTTT
CASSQEGWSSEKLFF
>-|TRBV5-1|TRBD1|TRBJ2-1
TGCGCCAGCAGCATCGGACAGGGTGACTACAATGAGCAGTTCTTC
CASSIGQGDYNEQFF
>-|TRBV6-2/TRBV6-3|TRBD2|TRBJ2-1
TGTGCCAGCAGGCGTAGCGGGGGGTCCCACAATGAGCAGTTCTTC
CASRRSGGSHNEQFF
>few|TRBV11-2|TRBD1|TRBJ2-3
TGTGCCAGCAGCCGCTCCCAGACAGGGGGTTCGGATACGCAGTATTTT
CASSRSQTGGSDTQYF
>-|TRBV7-2|TRBD1|TRBJ2-3
TGTGCCAGCAGCTCTCTGAGGGACAGGGGCACAGATACGCAGTATTTT
CASSSLRDRGTDTQYF
>-|TRBV20-1|TRBD2|TRBJ2-5
TGCAGTGCTAGAGGGCGGGGGGGCTCTGAGACCCAGTACTTC
CSARGRGGSETQYF
>few|TRBV4-1|-|TRBJ2-5
TGCGCCAGCAGCCAAGGAGGAATCCGAATTCAAGAGACCCAGTACTTC
CASSQGGIRIQETQYF
>-|TRBV2|TRBD1|TRBJ2-5
TGTGCCAGCAGGGAGGGCCGTGACAGGGGAGGACGGACCCAGTACTTC
CASREGRDRGGRTQYF
>-|TRBV20-1|-|TRBJ1-2
TGCAGTGCTAGAGATTCCCGATCCTCCTCGAAGAGTTTGGATGGCTACACCTTC
CSARDSRSSSKSLDGYTF
>few|TRBV6-1|TRBD1|TRBJ2-5
TGTGCCAGCAGAGGGGACAGGGGGCTGGAGGCCGAGACCCAGTACTTC
CASRGDRGLEAETQYF
>-|TRBV5-1|TRBD1|TRBJ2-7
TGCGCCAGCAGCTTTGGACAGGGGCGCTCCGAGCAGTACTTC
CASSFGQGRSEQYF
>-|TRBV7-8|TRBD1|TRBJ2-1
TGTGCCAGCAGCTCAGGACAGGGGATTCATGAGCAGTTCTTC
CASSSGQGIHEQFF
>-|TRBV5-5|TRBD1|TRBJ2-1
TGTGCCAGCAGCTTGGAGCCACCGGCGGGGACAGGCCCCCATGAGCAGTTCTTC
CASSLEPPAGTGPHEQFF
>few|TRBV20-1|TRBD1|TRBJ2-4
TGCAGTGCTAGTCGGGACAGGGTTCGGGAAAACATTCAGTACTTC
CSASRDRVRENIQYF
>-|TRBV5-6|-|TRBJ2-5
TGTGCCAGCAGCCCCATGAATCCGGCCCAAGAGACCCAGTACTTC
CASSPMNPAQETQYF
>few|TRBV20-1|TRBD2|TRBJ2-3
TGCAGTGCGTCCCCCGGGACTAGAACAGATACGCAGTATTTT
CSASPGTRTDTQYF
>many|TRBV28|-|TRBJ2-5
TGTGCCAGCAGTTTAGCCCCCACAGGTCGAGCAGAGACCCAGTACTTC
CASSLAPTGRAETQYF
>-|TRBV9|-|TRBJ1-2
TGTGCCAGCAGCGCCAGCCTCTATGGCTACACCTTC
CASSASLYGYTF
>-|TRBV7-2|-|TRBJ2-3
TGTGCCAGCAGCTTAGGGCCACCTCCCACAGATACGCAGTATTTT
CASSLGPPPTDTQYF
>few|TRBV4-3|TRBD2|TRBJ2-3
TGCGCCAGCAGCCAGTTTACTACGGGGACTAGCGGAGGCACAGATACGCAGTATTTT
CASSQFTTGTSGGTDTQYF
>few|TRBV4-2|TRBD2|TRBJ2-5
TGTGCCAGCAGCGGGGCTAGCGGGCCCCAAGAGACCCAGTACTTC
CASSGASGPQETQYF
>many|TRBV6-5|-|TRBJ2-3
TGTGCCAGCAGTTACTCTCAGGGGAGTACGCAGTATTTT
CASSYSQGSTQYF
>few|TRBV3-1|-|TRBJ2-5
TGTGCCAGCAGCCAAGTGGAACAGACCCAGTACTTC
CASSQVEQTQYF
>-|TRBV28|-|TRBJ2-5
TGTGCCAGCAGTTCCGGTTTAGGGGCTCAAGAGACCCAGTACTTC
CASSSGLGAQETQYF
>-|TRBV4-1|-|TRBJ2-1
TGCGCCAGCAGCCGAGAACAGGGAATTGGGTACAATGAGCAGTTCTTC
CASSREQGIGYNEQFF
>-|TRBV28|TRBD1|TRBJ2-6
TGTGCCAGCAGTTTTGACAGGGGGCTTGGGGCCAACGTCCTGACTTTC
CASSFDRGLGANVLTF
>many|TRBV20-1|-|TRBJ2-7
TGCAGTGCCCCAGATCGCTACGAGCAGTACTTC
CSAPDRYEQYF
>many|TRBV5-1|-|TRBJ2-3
TGCGCCAGCAGCTTAATATCTTCTGGAGATACGCAGTATTTT
CASSLISSGDTQYF